Reported below is one TCR beta chain. This receptor's antigen is unknown. No much larger clone exists at a distance of one base, and base qualities are not known. The Qiagen DNeasy kit was used to extract genomic DNA both from unsorted PBMCs and from the negatively selected CD4+ and CD8+ fractions. Amplification of TCR beta CDR3 regions was done by immunoSEQ multiplex PCR with primers that anneal to V and J segments. A synthetic immune receptor repertoire was used to minimize amplification bias, and any residual bias was removed computationally once sequencing was done. The source study handled its data this way. Custom Python scripts were used to quantify repertoire diversity as the Shannon entropy index. The unsorted, CD4+ and CD8+ repertoires were each analyzed separately, with the exception of combined analyses, where CD4+ and CD8+ sequences were merged in silico. Clonal expansion was defined as a frequency increase of at least 2-fold after treatment compared with C1D1, and clones undetected at baseline were assigned a pseudocount of 0.5. Singleton clones were defined as clones with 0 or 1 copy at C1D1, and non-singleton clones were defined as clones with 2 or more copies. Clones expanded in unsorted samples were labelled as CD4+, CD8+ or unknown by matching protein sequences in sorted samples from the same patient. Wilcoxon tests on paired samples were used to test diversity changes from C1D1 to C4D1. TCRdb re-hosts the immuneACCESS table, in-frame sequences only. Its copies lack some clones; in the studies checked, an unresolved V gene accounts for under half of them, and the cause for the rest is not known. The V and J calls and clone size are taken from that table; D and trimming were inferred from the DNA. Here the sample has about 40,000 clones; over 80% occur a single time. Approximately 8.7% of the sample is in the top ten clones.

This specimen comes from a study of PD-1 blockade in classical Hodgkin lymphoma (dated by TCRdb to the early 2020s). With respect to the entire study: Nivolumab dosing was 3 mg/kg intravenously every 2 weeks, continuing until either disease progression or unacceptable toxicity. A peripheral blood immune signature of response to PD-1 blockade in classical Hodgkin lymphoma was defined using TCR beta sequencing and CyTOF.

For this chain, trimming is 0 bases at the V end and 7 bases at the J end, and the number of junction bases without a gene match is 9. CDR1 SGDLS and CDR2 YYNGEE were looked up in the germline V gene. Measured from the cysteine to the phenylalanine, the CDR3 is 16 residues long. Of all the DNA, just the CDR3 is kept, 48 bases in frame from base 1. The time point label here, explained by the study, means: cycle 1 day 1 (C1D1), immediately before nivolumab initiation. All trial patients had relapsed after autologous stem cell transplantation, with cohorts A, B and C differing in prior brentuximab vedotin exposure. The trial cohort was composed of 55 to 65 patients with relapsed/refractory classical Hodgkin lymphoma, for whom complete response, partial response or progressive disease was recorded as best overall response. Trial patients were treated with single-agent nivolumab in the multi-cohort phase II CheckMate 205 trial. An independent review committee assessed best overall response by applying the 2007 International Working Group response criteria. PBMCs from the trial were collected at three points: immediately before nivolumab initiation (C1D1), and during therapy at cycle 2 day 1 and cycle 4 day 1. Peripheral blood was collected in 8 mL Vacutainer Cell Preparation Tubes, from which PBMCs were isolated by centrifugation and then cryopreserved.

What the study reported, not specific to this receptor: Lower diversity was observed in patients in whom nivolumab was started less than 1 year after ASCT, and these patients were excluded from later analyses so that confounding by immune reconstitution would be avoided. Newly diagnosed patients were reported to have lower baseline TCR diversity than healthy donors, and relapsed/refractory patients were reported to have lower baseline TCR diversity still. Trial patients with a complete response had baseline diversity similar to that of newly diagnosed patients, while partial responders and progressors had significantly lower diversity. Only a single clinical trial cohort was studied, and what caused the repertoire differences, possibly disease activity or prior therapy, remained undefined. A significant rise by C4D1 was seen in CD4+ but not CD8+ TCR diversity (p=0.0027 vs p=0.16), with the rise being most apparent in complete responders (p=0.02).

The chain uses TRBV9 and TRBJ2-4; TRBD2 fits 8 bases in the junction. The source material was peripheral blood mononuclear cells (PBMCs), sampled at baseline. The clonotype originates from a human donor with classical Hodgkin lymphoma. The encoded CDR3 is CASSVETSGRGNIQYF. In nucleotide form, the sequence is TGTGCCAGCAGCGTAGAAACTAGCGGAAGGGGGAACATTCAGTACTTC.